These 18 T cell receptor beta chains originate from one sample sequenced in a study of T-cell reconstitution after alpha-beta-depleted transplantation in children. Unique molecular identifiers featured in how the TCRbeta library was prepared. TCRdb passed the PCR reads through MiXCR, listing each CDR3 protein once. Of about 120,000 distinct CDR3 sequences listed, about 21% are singletons. This specimen consisted of PBMCs, mostly from graft donor cells, obtained 180 days after TCRalphabeta/CD19-depleted stem cell transplant. These receptor sequences come from a male patient aged 2-15 years who had a stem cell transplant for chronic granulomatous disease, so the T cells may come from the graft donor.

V and J are TRBV29-1 and TRBJ2-1, with D hard to call. Germline CDR1 is SQVTM and CDR2 is ANQGSEA. There are 14 residues in the CDR3. Trimming took 0 bases from V and 4 from J, leaving 10 bases between them. CDR3 amino acids: CSVEDPEAYNEQFF. The CDR3 region has the DNA TGCAGCGTTGAAGATCCGGAAGCGTACAATGAGCAGTTCTTC.

This clonotype was detected many times. The chain recombines TRBV7-8 with TRBJ2-3; 10 bases agree with TRBD1. CDR3 length: 16 residues. In germline, CDR1 is SGHVS, CDR2 FQNEAQ. J gave up 0 bases and V 5 bases, and 5 bases lay outside the gene matches. The CDR3: CASSPGQGISTDTQYF. CDR3 coding DNA: TGTGCCAGCAGCCCGGGACAGGGGATAAGCACAGATACGCAGTATTTT. Combining the CDR3 with reference TRBV7-8 and TRBJ2-3 gives the whole variable domain GAGVSQSPRYKVAKRGQDVALRCDPISGHVSLFWYQQALGQGPEFLTYFQNEAQLDKSGLPSDRFFAERPEGSVSTLKIQRTQQEDSAVYLCASSPGQGISTDTQYFGPGTRLTVL.

This chain uses TRBV9 with TRBJ2-7; TRBD2 aligns across 11 bases. The germline V gene encodes CDR1 SGDLS and CDR2 YYNGEE. CDR3 length: 15 amino acids. J was trimmed by 6 bases and V by 0 bases; bases with no gene match: 5. The CDR3 sequence is CASSVDTSGGPEQYF. CDR3 nucleotide sequence: TGTGCCAGCAGCGTAGATACTAGCGGGGGACCCGAGCAGTACTTC.

The chain is built from TRBV5-4 and TRBJ2-7; no definite D call. CDR1 is SGHNT and CDR2 is YYREEE in the germline V gene (reference sequence). V dropped 9 bases and J dropped 6 bases, with 19 bases sitting between them. This CDR3 has 13 amino acids. In DNA form, the CDR3 reads TGTGCCATGAGCCCGGTGGGCGTCTGCGAGCAGTACTTC. Residues: CAMSPVGVCEQYF.

The J gene is TRBJ2-2, the V gene TRBV20-1; D perhaps matches TRBD2 (5 bases). The germline V gene encodes CDR1 DFQATT and CDR2 SNEGSKA (reference sequence). This CDR3 has 17 residues. V lost 6 bases, J lost 2 bases, and 22 bases lay in between. CDR3 nucleotide sequence: TGCAGTGCAAGGAAAAAATTACGGGATCCCAACACCGGGGAGCTGTTTTTT. Residues: CSARKKLRDPNTGELFF.

This clonotype appeared many times. The chain couples TRBV12-3 or TRBV12-4 to TRBJ2-1; 7 bases map to TRBD2. Unmatched junction bases numbered 3, after V lost 2 bases and J lost 5 bases. The CDR3 is 14 residues long. The CDR3 sequence: CASSLSGTHNEQFF. In nucleotides, the CDR3 is TGTGCCAGCAGTTTAAGCGGGACCCACAATGAGCAGTTCTTC.

In its sample, this clonotype was seen a few times. This chain connects TRBV20-1 to TRBJ2-7; either TRBD1 or TRBD2 may supply D (5 bases each). The CDR3 has 13 amino acids. Germline assignment: CDR1 DFQATT and CDR2 SNEGSKA (reference sequence). Between the trimmed V and J ends, which lost 3 bases and 4 bases, there was a span of 13 bases. As DNA, the CDR3 is TGCAGTGCTAGGGTCAGGGAGAAGTACGAGCAGTACTTC. Protein sequence: CSARVREKYEQYF.

This clonotype came up once. The V call is TRBV7-3, the J call TRBJ2-3; D is tentatively TRBD1 or TRBD2 (5 bases each). The CDR3 has 16 amino acids. With 5 bases removed from V and 0 bases from J, the gap between germline ends came to 15 bases. Germline CDR1 is SGHTA and CDR2 is FQGTGA. CDR3 DNA: TGTGCCAGCAGCAAAAGGGGCGGGCTGAGCACAGATACGCAGTATTTT. As protein: CASSKRGGLSTDTQYF.

V usage is TRBV5-1 and J usage is TRBJ2-5; maybe TRBD2 (6 bases). CDR3 size: 16 residues. The V gene lost 3 bases and the J gene lost 2 bases, with 17 bases spanning the gap. Looked up from germline, CDR1 is SGHRS and CDR2 is YFSETQ. CDR3 bases: TGCGCCAGCAGCTCCCGGTCGGCTAGCGCTCAAGAGACCCAGTACTTC. Its translation: CASSSRSASAQETQYF.

This rearrangement joins TRBV12-3 or TRBV12-4 to TRBJ1-5; D is possibly TRBD1 (6 bases). The CDR3 contains 15 residues. Trimming removed 1 base from V and 3 bases from J, with 10 bases in between. Written as DNA, the CDR3 is TGTGCCAGCAGTTTAGGTACAGGGAACAATCAGCCCCAGCATTTT. This encodes CASSLGTGNNQPQHF.

The CDR3 DNA is TGTGCCAGCAGTTTCAACAATCAGCCCCAGCATTTT. It translates to CASSFNNQPQHF. The gene calls are TRBV12-3 or TRBV12-4 and TRBJ1-5; no clear D gene. The CDR3 is 12 amino acids. V lost 3 bases and J 3 bases, leaving 3 bases between the germline ends.

This clonotype appeared many times. The rearrangement joins TRBV11-2 to TRBJ2-7, with D perhaps TRBD2 (6 bases). Trimming left V 6 bases short and J 2 bases short, with 14 bases between. In germline, CDR1 is SGHAT, CDR2 FQNNGV. There are 14 residues in the CDR3. In nucleotides, the CDR3 is TGTGCCAGCAGATCTACTAGCTACCCCTACGAGCAGTACTTC. Its protein product is CASRSTSYPYEQYF.

This sequence joins TRBV20-1 and TRBJ1-6; the match to TRBD1 covers 8 bases. The CDR3 runs 16 residues. V lost 2 bases and J lost 5; bases outside the gene matches: 8. CDR1 and CDR2 (germline): DFQATT, SNEGSKA (reference sequence). The CDR3 bases are TGCAGTGCTAGAAGGGAGGGACAGGTCGATAATTCACCCCTCCACTTT. It is translated as CSARREGQVDNSPLHF.

This clonotype was counted at least ten times. The J gene is TRBJ2-7, the V gene TRBV4-1; no clear D gene. There are 15 residues in the CDR3. V was pared by 1 base and J by 3 bases, with 13 bases between. The germline V gene encodes CDR1 MGHRA and CDR2 YSYEKL. For the CDR3, the DNA is TGCGCCAGCAGCCAAGGACCCCCCCTGAACTACGAGCAGTACTTC. Its translation is CASSQGPPLNYEQYF.

This clonotype appeared a few times. The CDR3 DNA reads TGCGCCAGCAGCCAAGATGGGAGGCTAACTAATGAAAAACTGTTTTTT. Translated, it gives CASSQDGRLTNEKLFF. The chain has TRBV4-3 and TRBJ1-4; D unclear. V lost 0 bases and J lost 1, with 9 bases in between. The germline gives CDR1 LGHNA, CDR2 YSLEER. The CDR3 is 16 residues long.

The chain links TRBV29-1 to TRBJ2-5; D gene uncertain. Trimming removed 7 bases at V and 2 bases at J, with 14 bases between. In germline, CDR1 is SQVTM, CDR2 ANQGSEA. The length of the CDR3 is 13 residues. The CDR3 bases are TGCAGCGGAGCAAGTCCTCCACAAGAGACCCAGTACTTC. Protein: CSGASPPQETQYF.

This clonotype was seen only a few times. The J gene is TRBJ2-3, the V gene TRBV7-2; 7 bases line up with TRBD1. CDR3 length: 14 amino acids. Germline trimming cut 3 bases from V and 4 bases from J; bases unmatched to any gene: 4. Germline CDR1 is SGHTA and CDR2 is FQGNSA. This CDR3 reads CASSFGQGADTQYF. The CDR3, as DNA: TGTGCCAGCAGCTTTGGGCAGGGGGCAGATACGCAGTATTTT. Full variable domain (rest looked up from reference TRBV7-2 and TRBJ2-3): GAGVSQSPSNKVTEKGKDVELRCDPISGHTALYWYRQSLGQGLEFLIYFQGNSAPDKSGLPSDRFSAERTGGSVSTLTIQRTQQEDSAVYLCASSFGQGADTQYFGPGTRLTVL.

The sample holds a few counts of this clonotype. The chain uses TRBV4-3 and TRBJ2-7, with D hard to call. Looked up from germline, CDR1 is LGHNA and CDR2 is YSLEER. Deletions cut 0 bases from V and 2 bases from J, with 14 bases between. This CDR3 is built from 16 residues. The CDR3 loop reads CASSQDPRPNPYEQYF. The CDR3 region has the DNA TGCGCCAGCAGCCAAGATCCCCGGCCTAATCCCTACGAGCAGTACTTC.